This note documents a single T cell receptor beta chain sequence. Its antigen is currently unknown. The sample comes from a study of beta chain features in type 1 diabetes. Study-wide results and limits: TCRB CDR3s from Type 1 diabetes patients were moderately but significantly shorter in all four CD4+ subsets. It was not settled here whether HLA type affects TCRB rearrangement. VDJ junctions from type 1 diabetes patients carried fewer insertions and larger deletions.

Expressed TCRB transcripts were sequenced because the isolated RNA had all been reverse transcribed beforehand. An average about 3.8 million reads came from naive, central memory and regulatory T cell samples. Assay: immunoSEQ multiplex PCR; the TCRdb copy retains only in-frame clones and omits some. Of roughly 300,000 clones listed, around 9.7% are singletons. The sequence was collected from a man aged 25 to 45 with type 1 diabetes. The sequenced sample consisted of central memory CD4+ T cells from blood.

Here the CDR3 reads CASTTPGYSYEQYF. CDR3 bases: TGTGCCAGCACCACCCCAGGTTACTCCTACGAGCAGTACTTC. J is TRBJ2-7 and V is TRBV6-6; no definite D call. This CDR3 has 14 amino acids. V was cut by 7 bases and J by 0 bases, with 13 bases left in between. Germline loops: CDR1 MNHNY, CDR2 SVGAGI (reference sequence).